This is a list of T cell receptor beta chains from one sample in a study of shared clonotypes between healthy human individuals. Produced via immunoSEQ multiplex PCR; TCRdb's table is partial and in-frame only. This sample yields about 770,000 clones, of which roughly two thirds are seen a single time; 1.8% belongs to the top ten. The sequenced material came from memory CD4+ T cells sorted from blood. The receptors here all came from a woman aged 25 to 39 in good health. Each CDR3 is given with its conserved first and last residue. The order of the fields is D gene, J gene, clone size, V gene, CDR3 length, CDR3 DNA, CDR3 protein. D genes are given only for firm matches. The size field is filled for only some rows; it gives once, few, many or a size class.

D: TRBD2; J: TRBJ2-1; size: -; V: TRBV19; length: 14; DNA: TGTGCCAGTAGTGCCAGCGGGAGGGAGAATGAGCAGTTCTTC; CDR3: CASSASGRENEQFF
D: -; J: TRBJ2-1; size: -; V: TRBV29-1; length: 12; DNA: TGCAGAGCAGGGGCTGTCTACAATGAGCAGTTCTTC; CDR3: CRAGAVYNEQFF
D: -; J: TRBJ1-5; size: -; V: TRBV6-1; length: 14; DNA: TGTGCCACCACCTCCCCGGACAGAGTTCAGCCCCAGCATTTT; CDR3: CATTSPDRVQPQHF
D: TRBD1; J: TRBJ1-2; size: -; V: TRBV18; length: 13; DNA: TGTGCCAGCGCAGGGGGTGATGCCTATGGCTACACCTTC; CDR3: CASAGGDAYGYTF
D: -; J: TRBJ1-4; size: -; V: TRBV25-1; length: 16; DNA: TGTGCCAGCAGTGACGAGGGGAAGGGGCTTAGGGAAAAACTGTTTTTT; CDR3: CASSDEGKGLREKLFF
D: TRBD2; J: TRBJ2-7; size: -; V: TRBV28; length: 16; DNA: TGTGCCAGCAGTCCATTTATAGCGGGAGTTATCTCCGAGCAGTACTTC; CDR3: CASSPFIAGVISEQYF
D: TRBD2; J: TRBJ2-1; size: -; V: TRBV7-2; length: 15; DNA: TGTGCCAGCAGCCAGACGGCACTAGCGGACAATGAGCAGTTCTTC; CDR3: CASSQTALADNEQFF
D: -; J: TRBJ1-2; size: -; V: TRBV28; length: 15; DNA: TGTGCCAGCAGTTTTGGATTTACGAGGAGTTATGGCTACACCTTC; CDR3: CASSFGFTRSYGYTF
D: -; J: TRBJ1-4; size: -; V: TRBV2; length: 15; DNA: TGTGCCAGCAGTCGCTACACCGCAACTAATGAAAAACTGTTTTTT; CDR3: CASSRYTATNEKLFF
D: -; J: TRBJ1-3; size: many; V: TRBV4-1; length: 17; DNA: TGCGCCAGCAGCCAAGTTAGTGATCCGTCCTCTGGAAACACCATATATTTT; CDR3: CASSQVSDPSSGNTIYF
D: TRBD2; J: TRBJ2-7; size: once; V: TRBV5-4; length: 15; DNA: TGTGCCAGCAGCTTCGGACTAGCGGGATCCTACGAGCAGTACTTC; CDR3: CASSFGLAGSYEQYF
D: -; J: TRBJ1-2; size: -; V: TRBV6-6; length: 14; DNA: TGTGCCAGCAGCTCGGTCTCAGGAAACTATGGCTACACCTTC; CDR3: CASSSVSGNYGYTF
D: -; J: TRBJ2-1; size: -; V: TRBV10-3; length: 11; DNA: TGTGCCATCGGACGGGACAATGAGCAGTTCTTC; CDR3: CAIGRDNEQFF
D: TRBD2; J: TRBJ2-2; size: -; V: TRBV7-2; length: 17; DNA: TGTGCCAGCAGCGCTCTAGCGGGAGTGGGGCACACCGGGGAGCTGTTTTTT; CDR3: CASSALAGVGHTGELFF
D: -; J: TRBJ2-3; size: once; V: TRBV4-1; length: 15; DNA: TGCGCCAGCAGCCAAGACAGGCCTTTCACAGATACGCAGTATTTT; CDR3: CASSQDRPFTDTQYF
D: TRBD2; J: TRBJ2-1; size: -; V: TRBV10-3; length: 14; DNA: TGTGCCATCAAGGGGACTAGGGACTACAATGAGCAGTTCTTC; CDR3: CAIKGTRDYNEQFF
D: -; J: TRBJ2-1; size: -; V: TRBV11-3; length: 16; DNA: TGTGCCAGCAGCTTAACATGGGGGAACTCCTACAATGAGCAGTTCTTC; CDR3: CASSLTWGNSYNEQFF
D: -; J: TRBJ2-7; size: -; V: TRBV5-1; length: 16; DNA: TGCGCCAGCAGCCCGTCGCAGGGGGGTGGCACCTACGAGCAGTACTTC; CDR3: CASSPSQGGGTYEQYF
D: -; J: TRBJ2-7; size: -; V: TRBV28; length: 13; DNA: TGTGCCAGCAGCCCTGGAGGGGGGAACGAGCAGTACTTC; CDR3: CASSPGGGNEQYF
D: -; J: TRBJ2-5; size: -; V: TRBV28; length: 15; DNA: TGTGCCAGCAGTTTACGGTGGGGAGTACAAGAGACCCAGTACTTC; CDR3: CASSLRWGVQETQYF
D: -; J: TRBJ1-2; size: -; V: TRBV18; length: 15; DNA: TGTGCCAGCTCAGAGAGCCCTACAGGGAACTATGGCTACACCTTC; CDR3: CASSESPTGNYGYTF
D: TRBD2; J: TRBJ2-3; size: -; V: TRBV28; length: 14; DNA: TGTGCCGGGAAGACTAGCGCAAACGGAGATACGCAGTATTTT; CDR3: CAGKTSANGDTQYF
D: TRBD2; J: TRBJ2-5; size: -; V: TRBV7-2; length: 11; DNA: TGTGCCAGCAGCTTGTTGCGGGAGCAGTACTTC; CDR3: CASSLLREQYF
D: -; J: TRBJ2-1; size: many; V: TRBV5-6; length: 15; DNA: TGTGCCAGCAGCTTGACGGCTAGTTTTTCCAATGAGCAGTTCTTC; CDR3: CASSLTASFSNEQFF
D: -; J: TRBJ1-6; size: -; V: TRBV2; length: 13; DNA: TGTGCCAGCAGTACTACCGATAATTCACCCCTCCACTTT; CDR3: CASSTTDNSPLHF
D: -; J: TRBJ1-1; size: few; V: TRBV30; length: 13; DNA: TGTGCCTGGGGAGACGGAGCGAACACTGAAGCTTTCTTT; CDR3: CAWGDGANTEAFF
D: -; J: TRBJ1-2; size: -; V: TRBV4-1; length: 15; DNA: TGCGCCAGCAGCCAAGAAAAGACAGGAAACTATGGCTACACCTTC; CDR3: CASSQEKTGNYGYTF
D: TRBD2; J: TRBJ2-3; size: -; V: TRBV19; length: 13; DNA: TGTGCCAGTACCCTTAGCGGGAGAGATACGCAGTATTTT; CDR3: CASTLSGRDTQYF
D: -; J: TRBJ2-1; size: -; V: TRBV19; length: 17; DNA: TGTGCCAGTTCTGGCCGAGGCGGGGGCTTCTCCTACAATGAGCAGTTCTTC; CDR3: CASSGRGGGFSYNEQFF
D: -; J: TRBJ2-3; size: few; V: TRBV27; length: 16; DNA: TGTGCCAGCACCTCCTTTCGGACTGGAAACACAGATACGCAGTATTTT; CDR3: CASTSFRTGNTDTQYF
D: -; J: TRBJ2-1; size: -; V: TRBV20-1; length: 11; DNA: TGCAGTGCTAGAGTCTACAATGAGCAGTTCTTC; CDR3: CSARVYNEQFF